This T cell receptor beta chain was obtained from a study of shared clonotypes between healthy human individuals. Subsets obtained from CD4+ cells comprised CD45RA+ naive and CD45RA-negative memory cells. Findings and limits, study-wide: The four-donor shared clonotypes exceeded non-shared clonotypes in generation probability, with non-shared ones scoring lower.

The genomic DNA of each subset was split evenly across several immunoSEQ plates. Per the study methods: Junction-only immunoSEQ data arrived without quality scores, meaning filtering differed. Here immunoSEQ multiplex PCR was the method, and the copy in TCRdb shows in-frame clones only, minus some. V and J calls and clone size are those listed in that table; D and trimming were worked out from the DNA. The table lists 1,100,000 or so clones, more than 75% of them singletons, with about 0.52% in the top ten. The germline gives CDR1 GTSNPN, CDR2 SVGIG (reference sequence). There are 15 residues in the CDR3. The V gene lost 1 base and the J gene lost 2 bases, with 11 bases spanning the gap. As for this clone: Its antigen is undetermined.

This chain connects TRBV30 to TRBJ2-2; either TRBD1 or TRBD2 may fit D (5 bases each). The clonotype was recovered from a man between 18 and 35 years old in good health. Some clones in this sample may be carry-over from other donors' samples. The specimen sequenced was memory CD4+ T cells from PBMCs. Subset denoted: CD45RA-negative fraction. In DNA, the CDR3 is TGTGCCTGGAGTGGTAGGGACGGCAACACCGGGGAGCTGTTTTTT. Translating it yields CAWSGRDGNTGELFF.